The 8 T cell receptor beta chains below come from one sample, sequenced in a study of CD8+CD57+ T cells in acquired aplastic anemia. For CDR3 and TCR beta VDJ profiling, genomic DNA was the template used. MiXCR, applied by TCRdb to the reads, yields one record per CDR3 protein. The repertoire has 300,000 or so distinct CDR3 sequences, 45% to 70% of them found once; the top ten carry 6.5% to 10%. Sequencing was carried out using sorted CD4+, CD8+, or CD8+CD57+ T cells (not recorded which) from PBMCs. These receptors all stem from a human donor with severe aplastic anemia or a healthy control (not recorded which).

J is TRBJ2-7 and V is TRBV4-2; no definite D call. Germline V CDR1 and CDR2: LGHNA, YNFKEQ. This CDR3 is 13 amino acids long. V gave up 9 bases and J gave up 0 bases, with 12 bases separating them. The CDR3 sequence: CASSTRSSYEQYF. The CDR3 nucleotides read TGTGCCAGTAGCACCCGGAGCTCCTACGAGCAGTACTTC.

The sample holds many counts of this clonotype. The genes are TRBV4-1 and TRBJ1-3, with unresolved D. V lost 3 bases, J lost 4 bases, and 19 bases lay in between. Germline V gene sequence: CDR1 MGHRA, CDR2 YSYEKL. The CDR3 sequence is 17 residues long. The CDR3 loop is CASSQTGTAERGNTIYF. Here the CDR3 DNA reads TGCGCCAGCAGCCAGACGGGCACTGCCGAACGAGGAAACACCATATATTTT.

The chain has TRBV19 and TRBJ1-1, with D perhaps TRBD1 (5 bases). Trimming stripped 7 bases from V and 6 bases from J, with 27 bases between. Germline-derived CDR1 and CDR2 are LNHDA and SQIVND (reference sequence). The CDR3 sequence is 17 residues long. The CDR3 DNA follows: TGTGCCAGTACCTTACGAGGTTGGAGGGGCTTATATGCTGAAGCTTTCTTT. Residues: CASTLRGWRGLYAEAFF. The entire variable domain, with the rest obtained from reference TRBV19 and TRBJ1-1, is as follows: DGGITQSPKYLFRKEGQNVTLSCEQNLNHDAMYWYRQDPGQGLRLIYYSQIVNDFQKGDIAEGYSVSREKKESFPLTVTSAQKNPTAFYLCASTLRGWRGLYAEAFFGQGTRLTVV.

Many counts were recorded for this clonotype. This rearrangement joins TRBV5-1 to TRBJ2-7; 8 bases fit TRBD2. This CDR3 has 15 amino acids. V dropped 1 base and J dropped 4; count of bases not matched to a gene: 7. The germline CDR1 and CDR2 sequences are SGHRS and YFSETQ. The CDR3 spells CASSLISGGGYEQYF. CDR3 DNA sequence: TGCGCCAGCAGCTTGATCAGCGGGGGTGGTTACGAGCAGTACTTC.

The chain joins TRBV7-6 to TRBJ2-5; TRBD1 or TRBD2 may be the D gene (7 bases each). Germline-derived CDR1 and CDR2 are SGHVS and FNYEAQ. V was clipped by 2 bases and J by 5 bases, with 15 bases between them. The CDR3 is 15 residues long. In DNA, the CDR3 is TGTGCCAGCAGCTTAATGGGAGGGGGCGAGGAGACCCAGTACTTC. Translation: CASSLMGGGEETQYF.

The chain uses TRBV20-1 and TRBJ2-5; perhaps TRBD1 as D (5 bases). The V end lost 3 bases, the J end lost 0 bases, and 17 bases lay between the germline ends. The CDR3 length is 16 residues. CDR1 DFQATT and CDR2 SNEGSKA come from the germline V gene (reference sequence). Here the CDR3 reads CSAREWGSSHQETQYF. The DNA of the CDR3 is TGCAGTGCTAGGGAATGGGGCAGCTCCCACCAAGAGACCCAGTACTTC.

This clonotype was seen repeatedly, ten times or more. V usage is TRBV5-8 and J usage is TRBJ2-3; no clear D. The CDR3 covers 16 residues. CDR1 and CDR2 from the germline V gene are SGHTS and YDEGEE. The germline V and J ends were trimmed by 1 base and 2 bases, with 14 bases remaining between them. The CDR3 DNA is TGTGCCAGCAGCTTGAAGCCCCCACTGATCACAGATACGCAGTATTTT. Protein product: CASSLKPPLITDTQYF.

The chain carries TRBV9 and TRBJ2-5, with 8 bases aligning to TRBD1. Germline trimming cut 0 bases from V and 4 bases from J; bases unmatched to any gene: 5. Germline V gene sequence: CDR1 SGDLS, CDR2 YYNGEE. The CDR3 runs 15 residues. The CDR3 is CASSVGAQGGETQYF. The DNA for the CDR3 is TGTGCCAGCAGCGTAGGAGCACAGGGGGGAGAGACCCAGTACTTC.